These T cell receptor beta chains were read from a single sample in a study of technical replicates of blood from a handful of donors. Profiled with immunoSEQ multiplex PCR; TCRdb holds only in-frame clones, not every one. Among fewer than 15,000 clones listed, 95% were seen once. Sequenced: PBMCs. The receptors stem from a human donor in good health. CDR3s include the opening cysteine and the closing phenylalanine or tryptophan. Fields, in order: V gene, D gene, J gene, clone size, CDR3 protein, CDR3 DNA. A D gene is named only where the DNA matches it firmly. Some rows have no size entry. The others give once, few or many, or a class for an expanded clone.

v_gene: TRBV12-2; d_gene: .; j_gene: TRBJ2-7; abundance: .; CDR3aa: CASRSGTGSSYEQYF; CDR3nt: TGTGCAAGTCGCTCCGGAACAGGGAGCTCCTACGAGCAGTACTTC
v_gene: TRBV28; d_gene: .; j_gene: TRBJ2-1; abundance: once; CDR3aa: CASIQTGTGEQFF; CDR3nt: TGTGCCAGCATCCAAACAGGGACGGGTGAGCAGTTCTTC
v_gene: TRBV30; d_gene: TRBD2; j_gene: TRBJ2-7; abundance: .; CDR3aa: CAWSQGLAGGRSYEQYF; CDR3nt: TGTGCCTGGAGTCAAGGACTAGCGGGAGGTAGATCCTACGAGCAGTACTTC
v_gene: TRBV6-5; d_gene: TRBD1; j_gene: TRBJ2-7; abundance: .; CDR3aa: CASSYSSGGYYEQYF; CDR3nt: TGTGCCAGCAGTTACAGCTCAGGGGGTTACTACGAGCAGTACTTC
v_gene: TRBV25-1; d_gene: TRBD2; j_gene: TRBJ2-7; abundance: .; CDR3aa: CASSELGTSGAYEQYF; CDR3nt: TGTGCCAGCAGTGAACTGGGGACTAGCGGGGCCTACGAGCAGTACTTC
v_gene: TRBV2; d_gene: TRBD1; j_gene: TRBJ2-1; abundance: once; CDR3aa: CASPEGSAGTGDNEQFF; CDR3nt: TGTGCCAGCCCTGAAGGCTCGGCGGGGACAGGGGACAATGAGCAGTTCTTC
v_gene: TRBV10-3; d_gene: TRBD2; j_gene: TRBJ2-5; abundance: .; CDR3aa: CAISARREGNQETQYF; CDR3nt: TGTGCCATCAGCGCTCGCCGGGAGGGCAACCAAGAGACCCAGTACTTC
v_gene: TRBV7-2; d_gene: TRBD1; j_gene: TRBJ2-7; abundance: .; CDR3aa: CASSSRQGSPYEQYF; CDR3nt: TGTGCCAGCAGCTCCAGACAGGGTTCTCCCTACGAGCAGTACTTC
v_gene: TRBV2; d_gene: .; j_gene: TRBJ1-5; abundance: .; CDR3aa: CASSGRAGSNQPQHF; CDR3nt: TGTGCCAGCAGTGGCAGGGCGGGGAGCAATCAGCCCCAGCATTTT
v_gene: TRBV5-1; d_gene: TRBD2; j_gene: TRBJ2-5; abundance: .; CDR3aa: CASSLAGGNQETQYF; CDR3nt: TGCGCCAGCAGCTTAGCGGGAGGCAACCAAGAGACCCAGTACTTC
v_gene: TRBV18; d_gene: TRBD1; j_gene: TRBJ2-6; abundance: .; CDR3aa: CASSPTGQGSGANVLTF; CDR3nt: TGTGCCAGCTCACCTACGGGACAGGGCTCTGGGGCCAACGTCCTGACTTTC
v_gene: TRBV29-1; d_gene: .; j_gene: TRBJ2-1; abundance: once; CDR3aa: CSVEDLREQFF; CDR3nt: TGCAGCGTTGAAGATCTTCGTGAGCAGTTCTTC
v_gene: TRBV19; d_gene: TRBD1; j_gene: TRBJ2-7; abundance: once; CDR3aa: CASSFGTGLGYEQYF; CDR3nt: TGTGCCAGTAGTTTCGGGACAGGGCTGGGGTACGAGCAGTACTTC
v_gene: TRBV30; d_gene: TRBD1; j_gene: TRBJ2-4; abundance: .; CDR3aa: CAYSPGQGNSIQYF; CDR3nt: TGTGCCTACTCCCCGGGACAGGGTAATAGCATTCAGTACTTC
v_gene: TRBV2; d_gene: TRBD2; j_gene: TRBJ2-7; abundance: once; CDR3aa: CASRSGGLVDEQYF; CDR3nt: TGTGCCAGCAGATCGGGGGGACTAGTCGACGAGCAGTACTTC
v_gene: TRBV27; d_gene: .; j_gene: TRBJ2-7; abundance: .; CDR3aa: CASSFRAGAAYEQYF; CDR3nt: TGTGCCAGCAGTTTTAGGGCAGGGGCAGCCTACGAGCAGTACTTC
v_gene: TRBV18; d_gene: TRBD1; j_gene: TRBJ2-7; abundance: .; CDR3aa: CASSPPTGGSEQYF; CDR3nt: TGTGCCAGCTCCCCCCCGACAGGGGGGAGCGAGCAGTACTTC
v_gene: TRBV30; d_gene: .; j_gene: TRBJ1-5; abundance: .; CDR3aa: CAWSVGGNQPQHF; CDR3nt: TGTGCCTGGAGTGTAGGGGGCAATCAGCCCCAGCATTTT
v_gene: TRBV19; d_gene: .; j_gene: TRBJ1-1; abundance: .; CDR3aa: CASSTRSEGWAFF; CDR3nt: TGTGCCAGTAGTACTCGCTCGGAGGGGTGGGCTTTCTTT
v_gene: TRBV6-6; d_gene: TRBD1; j_gene: TRBJ1-1; abundance: .; CDR3aa: CASSYAGGTEAFF; CDR3nt: TGTGCCAGCAGTTACGCAGGGGGGACTGAAGCTTTCTTT
v_gene: TRBV7-5; d_gene: .; j_gene: TRBJ1-1; abundance: .; CDR3aa: CVRSLPEKRGSEAFF; CDR3nt: TGTGTCAGAAGCTTACCCGAGAAGCGAGGATCTGAAGCTTTCTTT
v_gene: TRBV7-3; d_gene: .; j_gene: TRBJ1-4; abundance: .; CDR3aa: CASSSGTYRGEKLFF; CDR3nt: TGTGCCAGCAGCTCAGGGACATACAGAGGTGAAAAACTGTTTTTT
v_gene: TRBV2; d_gene: .; j_gene: TRBJ1-2; abundance: once; CDR3aa: CASSDYGGSYGYTF; CDR3nt: TGTGCCAGCAGTGATTATGGGGGCTCCTATGGCTACACCTTC
v_gene: TRBV7-3; d_gene: TRBD1; j_gene: TRBJ2-3; abundance: once; CDR3aa: CASSSQGQGLSTQYF; CDR3nt: TGTGCCAGCAGCTCCCAGGGACAGGGGTTGAGTACGCAGTATTTT
v_gene: TRBV19; d_gene: TRBD2; j_gene: TRBJ2-1; abundance: .; CDR3aa: CASSIASGGSGGNEQFF; CDR3nt: TGTGCCAGTAGTATAGCTAGCGGGGGCTCGGGAGGCAATGAGCAGTTCTTC
v_gene: TRBV5-8; d_gene: TRBD2; j_gene: TRBJ2-1; abundance: .; CDR3aa: CASSLAASSYNEQFF; CDR3nt: TGTGCCAGCAGCCTAGCGGCTAGCTCCTACAATGAGCAGTTCTTC
v_gene: TRBV14; d_gene: TRBD2; j_gene: TRBJ2-7; abundance: .; CDR3aa: CASSPLGLAGVYEQYF; CDR3nt: TGTGCCAGCAGCCCGCTAGGACTAGCGGGAGTCTACGAGCAGTACTTC
v_gene: TRBV13; d_gene: TRBD2; j_gene: TRBJ2-7; abundance: .; CDR3aa: CASSPGTSGYYEQYF; CDR3nt: TGTGCCAGCAGCCCCGGAACTAGCGGATACTACGAGCAGTACTTC
v_gene: TRBV6-1; d_gene: .; j_gene: TRBJ1-2; abundance: .; CDR3aa: CASSLRWEGAEGYTF; CDR3nt: TGTGCCAGCAGCCTTCGGTGGGAGGGCGCGGAAGGCTACACCTTC
v_gene: TRBV7-6; d_gene: .; j_gene: TRBJ1-4; abundance: .; CDR3aa: CASSLAGVANEKLFF; CDR3nt: TGTGCCAGCAGCTTGGCAGGGGTGGCTAATGAAAAACTGTTTTTT
v_gene: TRBV7-2; d_gene: TRBD1; j_gene: TRBJ1-2; abundance: .; CDR3aa: CASSLGQGNYGYTF; CDR3nt: TGTGCCAGCAGCTTAGGACAGGGGAACTATGGCTACACCTTC
v_gene: TRBV27; d_gene: TRBD1; j_gene: TRBJ1-1; abundance: .; CDR3aa: CASSSIQGPNTEAFF; CDR3nt: TGTGCCAGCAGTTCGATACAGGGGCCGAACACTGAAGCTTTCTTT
v_gene: TRBV5-1; d_gene: TRBD2; j_gene: TRBJ2-7; abundance: .; CDR3aa: CASSLGGGRASYEQYF; CDR3nt: TGCGCCAGCAGCTTGGGGGGCGGGAGGGCCTCTTACGAGCAGTACTTC
v_gene: TRBV30; d_gene: .; j_gene: TRBJ1-3; abundance: .; CDR3aa: CAWDRGNTIYF; CDR3nt: TGTGCCTGGGACAGGGGAAACACCATATATTTT